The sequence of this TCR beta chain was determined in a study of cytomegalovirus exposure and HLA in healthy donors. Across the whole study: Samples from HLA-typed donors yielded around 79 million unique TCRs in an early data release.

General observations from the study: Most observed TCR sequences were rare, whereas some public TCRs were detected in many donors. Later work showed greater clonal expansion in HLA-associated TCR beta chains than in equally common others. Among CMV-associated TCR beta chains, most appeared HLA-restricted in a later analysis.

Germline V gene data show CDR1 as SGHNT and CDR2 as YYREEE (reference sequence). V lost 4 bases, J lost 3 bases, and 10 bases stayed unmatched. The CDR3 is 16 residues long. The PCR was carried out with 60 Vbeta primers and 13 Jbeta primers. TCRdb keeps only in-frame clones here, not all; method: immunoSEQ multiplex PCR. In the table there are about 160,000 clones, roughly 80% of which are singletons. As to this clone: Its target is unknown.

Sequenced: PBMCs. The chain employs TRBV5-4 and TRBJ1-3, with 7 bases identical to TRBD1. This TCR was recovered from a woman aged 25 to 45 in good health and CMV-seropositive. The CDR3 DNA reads TGTGCCAGCAGCCAGGCTATGGGACAGAGTGGAAACACCATATATTTT. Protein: CASSQAMGQSGNTIYF.